This T cell receptor beta chain was obtained from a study of T cell responses to AZD1222 COVID-19 vaccine. Study-wide points: White British donors predominated, females outnumbered males, and clonal diversity was possibly underestimated.

Germline V gene data show CDR1 as LNHDA and CDR2 as SQIVND (reference sequence). V lost 4 bases to trimming and J lost 4 bases, with 17 bases between them. The CDR3 runs 16 residues. On this clone: Its matching antigen is unknown.

Assay: immunoSEQ multiplex PCR; the TCRdb copy retains only in-frame clones and omits some. The sample has 130,000 to 150,000 clones; 88% are singletons. The chain is built from TRBV19 and TRBJ1-5, with D maybe TRBD1 (6 bases). This clonotype originated in an adult in good health. The starting material was peripheral blood, obtained on day 0 of MenACWY control vaccination. CDR3 DNA: TGTGCCAGTAGTACCCTAGACGGGACATTGAATCAGCCCCAGCATTTT. Translated: CASSTLDGTLNQPQHF. Full variable domain (missing parts from reference TRBV19 and TRBJ1-5): DGGITQSPKYLFRKEGQNVTLSCEQNLNHDAMYWYRQDPGQGLRLIYYSQIVNDFQKGDIAEGYSVSREKKESFPLTVTSAQKNPTAFYLCASSTLDGTLNQPQHFGDGTRLSIL.